This T cell receptor beta chain appears in the sequencing data of a study of metastatic and nonmetastatic thyroid tumors. Study as a whole: Repertoire comparisons spanned blood and tumor or nodule tissue from malignant and benign thyroid patients.

In the source study's methods: Clinicopathological groups of papillary thyroid cancer showed CDR3 differences that were used to build a distant-metastasis classifier. TCRdb re-processed the PCR reads through MiXCR. These V and J calls rely on TCRdb rather than the paper's analysis. The table has approximately 13,000 clones, around 23% seen once. The ends lost 1 base at V and 5 bases at J; junction bases unmatched: 5. The CDR3 is 15 residues long. Germline V gene lookup returns CDR1 SGHVS and CDR2 FNYEAQ. Not a single patient had been given any form of treatment at any point before undergoing thyroid surgery.

Material for sequencing was blood. This TCR derives from a female donor with papillary thyroid cancer or a benign thyroid nodule (not recorded which). Some clones in this sample may be carry-over from other donors' samples. V gene TRBV7-6 combines with J gene TRBJ2-5; 9 bases are shared with TRBD1. The CDR3 coding sequence is TGTGCCAGCAGCTTAGAACAGGGGGCGTTTGAGACCCAGTACTTC. Amino acid sequence: CASSLEQGAFETQYF.